This entry lists 25 T cell receptor beta chains sequenced from one sample in a study of cytomegalovirus exposure and HLA in healthy donors. Libraries were prepared by immunoSEQ multiplex PCR; TCRdb keeps only in-frame clonotypes and omits some of them. The table shows approximately 170,000 clones, with around 81% occurring only once. Input material: PBMCs. These TCRs come from a man aged 30-40 years in good health and CMV-seropositive.

The V gene is TRBV2, the J gene TRBJ1-2, with D perhaps TRBD1 (5 bases). The CDR3 loop spans 11 amino acids. From germline, CDR1 is SNHLY and CDR2 FYNNEI. Trimming stripped 5 bases from V and 7 bases from J, with 8 bases between. Written as DNA, the CDR3 is TGTGCCAGCAGTTGGGGGGGTGGCTACACCTTC. This encodes CASSWGGGYTF.

The chain uses TRBV2 and TRBJ2-1; TRBD2 matches 13 bases. This CDR3 is 18 amino acids long. V shed 4 bases, J shed 2 bases, and the junction held 8 bases outside the gene matches. The germline V gene has CDR1 SNHLY and CDR2 FYNNEI. For the CDR3, the DNA is TGTGCCAGCAGTGGTCGACTAGCGGGGGGTAGCGCCTACAATGAGCAGTTCTTC. It is translated as CASSGRLAGGSAYNEQFF.

V gene TRBV6-4 combines with J gene TRBJ1-5; maybe TRBD1 (6 bases). With 6 bases removed from V and 4 bases from J, the gap between germline ends came to 10 bases. The germline V gene encodes CDR1 MRHNA and CDR2 SNTAGT. This CDR3 region has 13 residues. CDR3 DNA: TGTGCCAGCAGCGAGCAGGGGAATCAGCCCCAGCATTTT. The encoded protein is CASSEQGNQPQHF.

The V and J genes are TRBV7-2 and TRBJ1-5, with unresolved D. The germline V gene encodes CDR1 SGHTA and CDR2 FQGNSA. The CDR3 sequence is 14 residues long. V was pared by 2 bases and J by 3 bases, with 8 bases between. CDR3 nucleotides: TGTGCCAGCAGCTTAAGCCGGTACAATCAGCCCCAGCATTTT. It codes for CASSLSRYNQPQHF. Looking up the rest from reference TRBV7-2 and TRBJ1-5 gives the full variable domain: GAGVSQSPSNKVTEKGKDVELRCDPISGHTALYWYRQSLGQGLEFLIYFQGNSAPDKSGLPSDRFSAERTGGSVSTLTIQRTQQEDSAVYLCASSLSRYNQPQHFGDGTRLSIL.

The rearrangement links TRBV5-1 to TRBJ1-2; TRBD1 matches 8 bases. Germline assignment: CDR1 SGHRS and CDR2 YFSETQ. After removal of 4 bases from V and 2 bases from J, the junction contained 4 bases not matched to a gene. The CDR3 totals 14 residues. CDR3 coding DNA: TGCGCCAGCAGCGGGACAGGTCTGAACTATGGCTACACCTTC. This codes for CASSGTGLNYGYTF.

This clone was seen a single time. J is TRBJ2-1 and V is TRBV7-2; 8 bases align to TRBD2. The V gene end was trimmed by 5 bases and the J gene end by 9 bases; junction bases not matched to a gene: 6. CDR1 SGHTA and CDR2 FQGNSA come from the germline V gene. The length of the CDR3 is 13 residues. The CDR3 here is CASSPGAGGEQFF. The CDR3, as DNA: TGTGCCAGCAGCCCAGGGGCGGGGGGTGAGCAGTTCTTC.

The sample holds one count of this clone. V is TRBV29-1 and J is TRBJ2-2, with TRBD1 identical over 10 bases. With V trimmed by 1 base and J by 6 bases, 5 bases remained unmatched. The CDR3 contains 15 residues. Germline CDR1 and CDR2: SQVTM and ANQGSEA. The DNA for the CDR3 is TGCAGCGTTGAAGGGGGGACAGGGGCCTCCGGGGAGCTGTTTTTT. Its translation is CSVEGGTGASGELFF.

The chain joins TRBV7-6 to TRBJ2-7; D might be TRBD1 (5 bases). Germline V gene data show CDR1 as SGHVS and CDR2 as FNYEAQ. Trimming pared 1 base from V and 6 bases from J, leaving 10 bases between. The CDR3 has 13 amino acids. In DNA, the CDR3 is TGTGCCAGCAGCTTAGAGCAGGGAAGCGAGCAGTACTTC. It yields the protein CASSLEQGSEQYF.

The chain has TRBV10-3 and TRBJ1-1, with TRBD1 identical over 8 bases. This CDR3 has 14 amino acids. The V gene end was trimmed by 6 bases and the J gene end by 1 base; junction bases not matched to a gene: 4. The germline gives CDR1 ENHRY, CDR2 SYGVKD. The chain's CDR3 is CAISLQGGNTEAFF. The CDR3 nucleotides read TGTGCCATCAGCTTACAGGGGGGGAACACTGAAGCTTTCTTT.

The gene calls are TRBV7-2 and TRBJ2-1; D uncertain. CDR1 SGHTA and CDR2 FQGNSA come from the germline V gene. The CDR3 runs 13 residues. Trimming took 3 bases from V and 0 from J, leaving 3 bases between them. CDR3 protein: CASSFSSYNEQFF. The CDR3 bases are TGTGCCAGCAGCTTCAGCTCCTACAATGAGCAGTTCTTC.

The chain has TRBV11-2 and TRBJ1-2, with 9 bases lining up with TRBD1. Germline assignment: CDR1 SGHAT and CDR2 FQNNGV. The CDR3 has 15 residues. Germline trimming cut 5 bases from V and 3 bases from J; bases unmatched to any gene: 7. In DNA form, the CDR3 reads TGTGCCAGCAGCCCGAGGACAGGGGTGGACTATGGCTACACCTTC. As protein: CASSPRTGVDYGYTF.

Here the CDR3 DNA reads TGTGCCAGCAGCTTAAGCGGGGGCGACTCCTACGAGCAGTACTTC. As protein: CASSLSGGDSYEQYF. The gene calls are TRBV7-9 and TRBJ2-7, with 8 bases matching TRBD2. CDR3 size: 15 residues. Germline values: CDR1 SEHNR, CDR2 FQNEAQ (reference sequence). Germline trimming cut 2 bases from V and 0 bases from J; bases unmatched to any gene: 3.

The V gene is TRBV7-2, the J gene TRBJ2-1; the match to TRBD1 covers 9 bases. Trimming removed 5 bases from V and 3 bases from J; junction bases left unmatched: 5. Germline V gene lookup returns CDR1 SGHTA and CDR2 FQGNSA. The CDR3 sequence is 15 residues long. CDR3 sequence reads: CASSPGQGFYNEQFF. CDR3 nucleotide sequence: TGTGCCAGCAGCCCCGGACAGGGGTTCTACAATGAGCAGTTCTTC.

This clone was counted a single time. The chain has TRBV14 and TRBJ1-2; TRBD1 matches at 7 bases. The CDR3 is made up of 14 amino acids. With V trimmed by 0 bases and J by 7 bases, 5 bases remained unmatched. Germline-derived CDR1 and CDR2 are SGHDN and FVKESK. The CDR3 protein is CASSQDNQGVGYTF. CDR3 nucleotides: TGTGCCAGCAGCCAAGATAACCAGGGGGTTGGCTACACCTTC.

The chain has TRBV7-6 and TRBJ2-1; TRBD1 aligns across 7 bases. Germline values: CDR1 SGHVS, CDR2 FNYEAQ. The junction had 9 bases not matched to a gene; V was cut back by 5 bases and J by 8 bases. CDR3 length: 14 amino acids. The CDR3 DNA reads as TGTGCCAGCAGCCAAAGGACAGGTGGCGATGAGCAGTTCTTC. Protein sequence: CASSQRTGGDEQFF. Full variable domain (outside the CDR3, taken from reference TRBV7-6 and TRBJ2-1): GAGVSQSPRYKVTKRGQDVALRCDPISGHVSLYWYRQALGQGPEFLTYFNYEAQQDKSGLPNDRFSAERPEGSISTLTIQRTEQRDSAMYRCASSQRTGGDEQFFGPGTRLTVL.

The J gene is TRBJ2-3, the V gene TRBV10-3, with TRBD2 identical over 10 bases. CDR3 length equals 17 residues. V was clipped by 0 bases and J by 4 bases; unmatched bases: 7. Germline V lookup: CDR1 ENHRY, CDR2 SYGVKD. The CDR3: CAISESASGGLADTQYF. CDR3 nucleotide sequence: TGTGCCATCAGTGAGTCCGCTAGCGGGGGATTGGCAGATACGCAGTATTTT.

This clone was detected once. V and J are TRBV7-9 and TRBJ2-3; the D is unclear. The CDR3 has 16 amino acids. The germline V gene has CDR1 SEHNR and CDR2 FQNEAQ (reference sequence). V was clipped by 5 bases and J by 2 bases, with 17 bases between them. The CDR3 DNA reads as TGTGCCAGCAGCCCTGCGAGGCTACCTCTCACAGATACGCAGTATTTT. Translated: CASSPARLPLTDTQYF.

The V and J genes are TRBV5-1 and TRBJ2-1, with D uncertain. The CDR3 loop spans 15 amino acids. Trimming took off 0 bases at V and 0 bases at J, with 7 bases between the two ends. The germline CDR1 and CDR2 sequences are SGHRS and YFSETQ. The CDR3 DNA reads as TGCGCCAGCAGCTTGGTTGTCAGCTCCTACAATGAGCAGTTCTTC. Translation: CASSLVVSSYNEQFF.

The chain combines TRBV6-4 with TRBJ2-7; 7 nucleotides agree with TRBD2. The germline CDR1 and CDR2 sequences are MRHNA and SNTAGT. This CDR3 is built from 16 residues. V lost 2 bases to trimming and J lost 6 bases; unmatched junction nucleotides: 13. The CDR3 loop is CASSDPGTTAGIEQYF. For the CDR3, the DNA is TGTGCCAGCAGTGACCCCGGGACTACTGCTGGGATCGAGCAGTACTTC.

The CDR3 region is CASSQDRASDTQYF. In DNA form, the CDR3 reads TGCGCCAGCAGCCAAGATCGAGCATCAGATACGCAGTATTTT. The rearrangement links TRBV4-3 to TRBJ2-3; D is unresolved. This CDR3 has 14 residues. Trimming shortened V by 0 bases and J by 4 bases, and 8 bases separated the two germline ends. Germline-derived CDR1 and CDR2 are LGHNA and YSLEER.

The chain employs TRBV11-2 and TRBJ2-2; perhaps TRBD1 as D (5 bases). Germline V CDR1 and CDR2: SGHAT, FQNNGV. This CDR3 region has 15 residues. Trimming shortened V by 8 bases and J by 4 bases, and 17 bases separated the two germline ends. CDR3 residues: CASPQGVGVTGELFF. The CDR3 DNA follows: TGTGCCAGCCCTCAAGGGGTAGGGGTCACCGGGGAGCTGTTTTTT.

The V call is TRBV9, the J call TRBJ2-1; TRBD2 aligns across 9 bases. V gave up 0 bases and J gave up 5 bases; unmatched junction bases: 6. The CDR3 is 16 residues long. In germline, CDR1 is SGDLS, CDR2 YYNGEE. The CDR3 sequence: CASSVARRGGNNEQFF. As DNA, the CDR3 is TGTGCCAGCAGCGTAGCTAGGCGGGGGGGAAACAATGAGCAGTTCTTC.

This chain connects TRBV19 to TRBJ1-5, with D possibly TRBD1 on 6 matching bases. Germline CDR1 is LNHDA and CDR2 is SQIVND (reference sequence). V was shortened by 6 bases and J by 4 bases, with 19 bases between the two germline ends. This CDR3 spans 16 amino acids. CDR3 sequence: CASRGGGFGGNQPQHF. CDR3 nucleotides: TGTGCCAGTAGGGGAGGGGGGTTTGGGGGAAATCAGCCCCAGCATTTT.

The rearrangement links TRBV10-3 to TRBJ2-1; 8 bases match TRBD2. This CDR3 contains 16 residues. The germline gives CDR1 ENHRY, CDR2 SYGVKD. J gave up 7 bases and V 2 bases, and 10 bases lay outside the gene matches. DNA of the CDR3: TGTGCCATCAGTGAGCTTAGCGGGGCCAGAGGTAATGAGCAGTTCTTC. Protein product: CAISELSGARGNEQFF.

This clone was picked up a small number of times. The V gene is TRBV6-4, the J gene TRBJ2-2, with 7 bases lining up with TRBD1. Germline CDR1 and CDR2: MRHNA and SNTAGT. The CDR3 is 14 amino acids. Trimming removed 7 bases from V and 8 bases from J; junction bases left unmatched: 10. The CDR3 DNA sequence: TGTGCCAGCAACCTGACAGGGACGAAAGGGGAGCTGTTTTTT. It specifies CASNLTGTKGELFF.